This T cell receptor (beta chain) came from a study of identical twins (dated by TCRdb to 2016 to 2017). For context, the study as a whole: TCR alpha and beta repertoires from monozygotic twins, unrelated adults of various ages and cord blood were deep-sequenced to test whether fetal clonotypes persist. To rule out contamination, the twin experiments were replicated at different times with different library preparation protocols.

Trimmed from V: 5 bases; trimmed from J: 10 bases; junction bases lacking a gene match: 13. The CDR3 has 16 amino acids, counting the end cysteine and phenylalanine. The read is trimmed to its CDR3 DNA, 48 bases read in frame from base 1. Findings and caveats that apply to the study as a whole: Because the same donors could not be followed over many years, conclusions were based on cross-sectional statistical analysis. Invariant T cells such as MAIT and iNKT could partly confound zero-insertion analyses, although diverse VJ usage argued against such confounding for most clonotypes. A weaker excess of twin sharing was found in beta out-of-frame sequences because the signal-to-noise ratio was lowered by fewer shared sequences. Compared with coincidental sharing between unrelated individuals, out-of-frame TCR alpha sequences shared between twins had an excess of sequences with low generation probability. In monozygotic twins, out-of-frame TCR alpha sharing was systematically underestimated by recombination models, although the models agreed with sharing between unrelated individuals. Abundant cord blood beta clonotypes had fewer insertions, young adult naive repertoires showed a similar but weaker trend, and memory repertoires showed no such trend.

Every donor in the study was a healthy Caucasian. Three pairs of female monozygotic twins, all aged 18 to 29 years, made up the twin cohort. Peripheral blood mononuclear cells were used as the source from which RNA for TCR libraries was isolated. Receptors were amplified or captured by 5' RACE. The instrument was an Illumina HiSeq 2000. Template switching added a universal primer binding site, and the final cDNA carried a unique molecular identifier that allowed TCR cDNA molecules to be counted accurately. Specific primers in the conserved constant-segment region were used to synthesize first-strand cDNA for TCR alpha and beta chains. To control for contamination, every cDNA library carried two barcodes: a SMART-Mk sample barcode plus Illumina barcodes. TruSeq adapter sequences and Illumina sample barcodes were added in two successive PCR steps. The TCR alpha and beta cDNA libraries were sequenced on the Illumina HiSeq platform using custom primers. The paper's processing steps were these. Raw reads were processed with MiGEC to extract unique molecular identifiers, and MiXCR was used to determine CDR3 positions. Recombination models were inferred per individual with the repgenHMM and IGoR tools using an EM algorithm. Shared clonotypes were analyzed with the tcR package in R, and sharing was normalized by the product of cloneset sizes. To study raw recombination free of thymic and clonal selection effects, out-of-frame nonproductive sequences were analyzed. The public reads were quality trimmed at Q25 with fastp and then assembled into clones with MiXCR by TCRdb, keeping productive beta chains. Rows merge per CDR3 protein into single entries with the most common DNA and genes. These V and J calls derive from TCRdb rather than the authors' analysis. In this sample the table shows roughly 750,000 distinct CDR3 sequences, around 20% of which occur a single time. The top ten constitute 4% to 4.5% of the sample.

This clonotype was seen a few times. Its antigen target is currently unknown. No quality values exist for individual bases; no much larger clone is one base distant. The same data also went into a second study, on T cells expressing NK-cell markers. As that second study puts it: TCR beta-chain repertoires were profiled in sorted CD3+CD56+NKG2C+, CD3+CD56+NKG2C- and CD3+CD56-NKG2C+ T-cell subsets from several donors. Seven of the eight sequenced donors were HCMV-seropositive and one was HCMV-seronegative. In several experiments an anti-gammadeltaTCR antibody was added to restrict sorting to alphabetaTCR-expressing T cells. In six donors, the dominant CD3+CD56+NKG2C+ clonotypes were found to rank among the top 10 CD8+ clonotypes and to make up roughly 1.0-7.5% of CD8+ T cells. Those dominant clonotypes were again the most abundant among CD3+CD56-NKG2C+ cells in a handful of donors, at about 28.3-65%. It remained unclear whether the expanded NKG2C-expressing T cell clones were specific for HCMV antigens. All eight donors whose samples were sequenced were randomly selected healthy volunteers, three of them men and five women. HCMV-specific IgG was detected in serum with a commercial ELISA kit to determine HCMV serostatus. For over five donors, bulk peripheral blood T-cell repertoires were also sequenced from unsorted PBMC. MIGEC handled demultiplexing of the reads and grouping by UMI, while MiTCR was used to assemble and quantify clonotypes. Only TCR cDNA sequences supported by at least two reads were kept to exclude erroneous sequences. Downstream repertoire analysis used the tcR package, and clonotypes were matched across fractions by CDR3 nucleotide sequence plus V segment. Antigen specificity was annotated against VDJdb with VDJmatch, allowing one amino acid substitution in CDR3.

The sequence was collected from a woman under 30 in good health. The sample consisted of PBMCs. The chain couples TRBV12-3 or TRBV12-4 to TRBJ1-6; 8 middle bases align to TRBD1. The CDR3 amino acid sequence is: CASSRQGMPLVSPLHF. The sequenced DNA is TGTGCCAGCAGTCGACAGGGGATGCCTCTCGTCTCACCCCTCCACTTT.